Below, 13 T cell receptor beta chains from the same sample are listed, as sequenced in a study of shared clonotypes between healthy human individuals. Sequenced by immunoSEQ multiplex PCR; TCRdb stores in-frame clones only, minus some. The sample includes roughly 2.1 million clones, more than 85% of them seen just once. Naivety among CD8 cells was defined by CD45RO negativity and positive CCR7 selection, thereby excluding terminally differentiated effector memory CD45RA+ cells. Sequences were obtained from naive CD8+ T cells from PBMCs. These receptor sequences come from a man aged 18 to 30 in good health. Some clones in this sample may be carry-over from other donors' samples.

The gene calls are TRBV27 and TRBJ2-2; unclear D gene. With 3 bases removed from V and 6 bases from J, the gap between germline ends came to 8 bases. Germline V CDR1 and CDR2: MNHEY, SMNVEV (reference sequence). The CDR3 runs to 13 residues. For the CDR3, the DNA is TGTGCCAGCAGTTTCCTTTTGTCCGGGGAGCTGTTTTTT. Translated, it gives CASSFLLSGELFF.

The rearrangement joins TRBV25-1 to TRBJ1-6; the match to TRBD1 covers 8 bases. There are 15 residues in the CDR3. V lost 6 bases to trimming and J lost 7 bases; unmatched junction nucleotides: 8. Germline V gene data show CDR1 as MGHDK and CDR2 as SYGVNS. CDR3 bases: TGTGCCAGCAGCCCTGTAGGACAGGGAAATTCACCCCTCCACTTT. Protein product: CASSPVGQGNSPLHF.

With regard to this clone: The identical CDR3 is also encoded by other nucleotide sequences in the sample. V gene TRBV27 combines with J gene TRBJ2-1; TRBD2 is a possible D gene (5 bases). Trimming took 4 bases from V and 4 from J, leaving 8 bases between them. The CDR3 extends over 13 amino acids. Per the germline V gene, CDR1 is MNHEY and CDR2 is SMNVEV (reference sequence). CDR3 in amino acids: CASSSTGYNEQFF. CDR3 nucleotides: TGTGCCAGCAGTTCTACGGGATACAATGAGCAGTTCTTC.

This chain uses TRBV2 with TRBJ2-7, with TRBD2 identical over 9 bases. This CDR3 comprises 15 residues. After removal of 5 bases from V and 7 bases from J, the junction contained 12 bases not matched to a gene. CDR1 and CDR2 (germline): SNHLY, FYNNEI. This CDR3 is CASSWGRGLAREQYF. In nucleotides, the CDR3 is TGTGCCAGCAGTTGGGGCCGGGGACTAGCACGGGAGCAGTACTTC.

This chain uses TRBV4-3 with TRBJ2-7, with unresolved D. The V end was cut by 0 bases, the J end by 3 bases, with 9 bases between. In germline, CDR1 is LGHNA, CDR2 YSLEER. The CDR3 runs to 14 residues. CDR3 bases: TGCGCCAGCAGCCAAGAAGGCCGCTTCTACGAGCAGTACTTC. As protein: CASSQEGRFYEQYF.

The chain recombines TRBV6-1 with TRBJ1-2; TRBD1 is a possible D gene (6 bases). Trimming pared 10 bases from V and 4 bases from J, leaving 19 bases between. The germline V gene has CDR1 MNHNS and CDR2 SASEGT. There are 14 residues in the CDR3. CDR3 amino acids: CATTLPQGLYGYTF. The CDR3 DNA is TGTGCCACCACCCTCCCACAGGGCCTCTATGGCTACACCTTC.

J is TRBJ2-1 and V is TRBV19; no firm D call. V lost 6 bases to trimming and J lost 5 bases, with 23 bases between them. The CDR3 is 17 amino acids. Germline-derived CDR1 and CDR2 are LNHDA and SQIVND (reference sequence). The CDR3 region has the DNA TGTGCCAGTAGCAACGACCCTCCGGAGTATCTCGACAATGAGCAGTTCTTC. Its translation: CASSNDPPEYLDNEQFF.

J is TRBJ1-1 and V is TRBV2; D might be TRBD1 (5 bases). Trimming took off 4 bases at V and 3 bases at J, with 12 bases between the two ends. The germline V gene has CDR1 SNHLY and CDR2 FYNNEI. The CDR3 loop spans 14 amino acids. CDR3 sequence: CASSVAGADTEAFF. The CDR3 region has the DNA TGTGCCAGCAGTGTAGCCGGGGCGGACACTGAAGCTTTCTTT.

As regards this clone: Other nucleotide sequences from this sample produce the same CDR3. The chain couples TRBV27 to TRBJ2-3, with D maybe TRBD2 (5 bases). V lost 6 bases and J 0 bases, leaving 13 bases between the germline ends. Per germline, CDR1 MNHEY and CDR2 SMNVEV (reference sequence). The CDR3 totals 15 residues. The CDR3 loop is CASSPRDGSTDTQYF. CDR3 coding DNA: TGTGCCAGCAGCCCGAGGGATGGGAGCACAGATACGCAGTATTTT.

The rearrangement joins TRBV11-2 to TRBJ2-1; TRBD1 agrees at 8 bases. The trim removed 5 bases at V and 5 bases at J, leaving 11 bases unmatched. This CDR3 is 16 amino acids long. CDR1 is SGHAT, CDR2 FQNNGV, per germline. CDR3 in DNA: TGTGCCAGCAGCATACATCCGGGACAGGTTGACAATGAGCAGTTCTTC. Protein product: CASSIHPGQVDNEQFF.

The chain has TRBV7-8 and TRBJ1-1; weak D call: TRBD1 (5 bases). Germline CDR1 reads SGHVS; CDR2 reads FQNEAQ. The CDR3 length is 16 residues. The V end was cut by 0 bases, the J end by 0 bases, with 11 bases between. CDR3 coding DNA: TGTGCCAGCAGCTTAGCGGGGGGTGAGATGAACACTGAAGCTTTCTTT. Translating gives CASSLAGGEMNTEAFF.

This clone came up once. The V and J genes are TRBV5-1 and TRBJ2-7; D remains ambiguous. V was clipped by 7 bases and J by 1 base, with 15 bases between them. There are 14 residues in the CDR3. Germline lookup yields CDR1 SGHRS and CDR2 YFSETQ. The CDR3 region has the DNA TGCGCCAGCTCGGTGTATGAAGAGTCCTACGAGCAGTACTTC. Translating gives CASSVYEESYEQYF. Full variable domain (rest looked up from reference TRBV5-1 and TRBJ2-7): KAGVTQTPRYLIKTRGQQVTLSCSPISGHRSVSWYQQTPGQGLQFLFEYFSETQRNKGNFPGRFSGRQFSNSRSEMNVSTLELGDSALYLCASSVYEESYEQYFGPGTRLTVT.

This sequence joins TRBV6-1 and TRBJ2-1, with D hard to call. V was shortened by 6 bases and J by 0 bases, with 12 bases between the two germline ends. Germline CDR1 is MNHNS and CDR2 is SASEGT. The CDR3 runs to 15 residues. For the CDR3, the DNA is TGTGCCAGCAGGGACGGATTAAGCTCCTACAATGAGCAGTTCTTC. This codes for CASRDGLSSYNEQFF.